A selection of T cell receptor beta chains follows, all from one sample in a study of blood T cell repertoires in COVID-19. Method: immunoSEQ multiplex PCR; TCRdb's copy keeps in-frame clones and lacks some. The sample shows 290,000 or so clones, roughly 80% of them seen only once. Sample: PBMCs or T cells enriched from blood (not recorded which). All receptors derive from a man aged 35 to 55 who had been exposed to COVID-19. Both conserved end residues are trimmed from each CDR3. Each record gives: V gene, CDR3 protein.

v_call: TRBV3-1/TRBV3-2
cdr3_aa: ASSQAGGNTEAF

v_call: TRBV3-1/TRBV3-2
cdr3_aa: ASSPGQFFHQPQH

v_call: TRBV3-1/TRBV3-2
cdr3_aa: ASSHPPGALAYEQY

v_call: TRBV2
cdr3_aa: ASRTSTTGTGHGYT

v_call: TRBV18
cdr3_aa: ASSPDGRGIR

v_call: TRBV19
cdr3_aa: ASRASSSGNTIY

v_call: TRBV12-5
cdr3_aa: ASGLVRSGLGSYEQY

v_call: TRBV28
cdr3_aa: ATTSGRVTDTQY

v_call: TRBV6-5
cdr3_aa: ASSSYGELF

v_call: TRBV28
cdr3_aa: ASRETGTVNEKLF

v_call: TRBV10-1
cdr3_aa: ASSESPGQGYTDTQY

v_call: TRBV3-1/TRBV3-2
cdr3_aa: ASSQDLAGANVLT